These 26 T cell receptor beta chains came from one sample sequenced in a study of blood T cell repertoires in COVID-19. The repertoire was sequenced with immunoSEQ multiplex PCR; TCRdb's copy has only in-frame clones and lacks some. The sample holds 90,000 or so clones; about 89% are singletons and the top ten take more than 4.5%. The specimen sequenced was peripheral blood. These receptors all come from a man between 60 and 75 years old with COVID-19, enrolled during active disease.

In its sample, this clone was seen a few times. V is TRBV3-1 (or the pseudogene TRBV3-2) and J is TRBJ2-2; D gene ambiguous. The germline V gene encodes CDR1 LGHDT and CDR2 YNNKEL (reference sequence). Trimming shortened V by 4 bases and J by 8 bases, and 8 bases separated the two germline ends. This CDR3 is 12 amino acids long. For the CDR3, the DNA is TGTGCCAGCAGCCCCCGGTGGGGGGAGCTGTTTTTT. Its translation: CASSPRWGELFF.

The chain links TRBV6-5 to TRBJ2-1; 7 bases map to TRBD2. CDR1 and CDR2 (germline): MNHEY, SVGAGI. The CDR3 runs to 15 residues. Trimming removed 7 bases from V and 4 bases from J; junction bases left unmatched: 10. The CDR3 loop is CASTLGREGYNEQFF. In nucleotides, the CDR3 is TGTGCCAGCACCCTGGGCAGGGAGGGTTACAATGAGCAGTTCTTC.

The chain links TRBV11-2 to TRBJ2-1; maybe TRBD2 (6 bases). The ends were cut back, 5 bases at V and 10 bases at J, with 21 bases in the middle. The CDR3 consists of 15 residues. From germline, CDR1 is SGHAT and CDR2 FQNNGV. CDR3 amino acids: CASSRGRVLAGEQFF. The DNA of the CDR3 is TGTGCCAGCAGCCGGGGACGGGTTCTTGCGGGGGAGCAGTTCTTC.

This chain connects TRBV29-1 to TRBJ1-3, with D perhaps TRBD1 (6 bases). From germline, CDR1 is SQVTM and CDR2 ANQGSEA. V lost 4 bases and J 2 bases, leaving 15 bases between the germline ends. This CDR3 is 15 amino acids long. The CDR3 DNA follows: TGCAGCGTTGCTCCTAACAGGGATACTGGAAACACCATATATTTT. It codes for CSVAPNRDTGNTIYF.

This clone occurred a few times. The chain recombines TRBV6-6 with TRBJ1-4; weak D call: TRBD1 (6 bases). There are 13 residues in the CDR3. V lost 8 bases and J lost 7, with 14 bases in between. Germline V gene data show CDR1 as MNHNY and CDR2 as SVGAGI (reference sequence). The CDR3 nucleotides read TGTGCCAGCGGGAGGGGGGGAAGTGAAAAACTGTTTTTT. Its translation is CASGRGGSEKLFF.

The rearrangement joins TRBV30 to TRBJ1-4; TRBD1 matches at 10 bases. The V and J ends lost 7 bases and 7 bases, in that order; junction bases with no gene match: 6. Per the germline V gene, CDR1 is GTSNPN and CDR2 is SVGIG (reference sequence). This CDR3 is 13 amino acids long. CDR3 sequence reads: CASLDRGVEKLFF. In nucleotides, the CDR3 is TGTGCCTCGCTGGACAGGGGGGTTGAAAAACTGTTTTTT. The full variable domain, with the rest looked up from reference TRBV30 and TRBJ1-4, is SQTIHQWPATLVQPVGSPLSLECTVEGTSNPNLYWYRQAAGRGLQLLFYSVGIGQISSEVPQNLSASRPQDRQFILSSKKLLLSDSGFYLCASLDRGVEKLFFGSGTQLSVL.

The genes are TRBV4-2 and TRBJ2-2; the match to TRBD2 covers 14 bases. The CDR3 spans 18 residues. V was pared by 0 bases and J by 6 bases, with 6 bases of the junction left unmatched. From germline, CDR1 is LGHNA and CDR2 YNFKEQ. The DNA of the CDR3 is TGTGCCAGCAGCCAAGAAGAGACTAGCGGGAGGGATCCCGGGGAGCTGTTTTTT. Protein sequence: CASSQEETSGRDPGELFF.

The chain employs TRBV11-2 and TRBJ2-1; 8 bases match TRBD2. Trimming removed 5 bases from V and 6 bases from J; junction bases left unmatched: 12. In germline, CDR1 is SGHAT, CDR2 FQNNGV. The CDR3 has 16 amino acids. This chain's CDR3 is CASSPLFGLASNEQFF. As DNA, the CDR3 is TGTGCCAGCAGCCCCCTCTTCGGACTAGCTTCCAATGAGCAGTTCTTC.

The chain carries TRBV3-1 (or the pseudogene TRBV3-2) and TRBJ1-6, with D hard to call. The CDR3 consists of 14 residues. Germline V gene sequence: CDR1 LGHDT, CDR2 YNNKEL (reference sequence). Trimming took 1 base from V and 9 from J, leaving 10 bases between them. CDR3 protein: CASSQAPPGSPLHF. DNA for the CDR3: TGTGCCAGCAGCCAAGCCCCACCGGGTTCACCCCTCCACTTT.

The chain recombines TRBV7-6 with TRBJ2-7; 7 nucleotides match TRBD2. Germline lookup yields CDR1 SGHVS and CDR2 FNYEAQ. The CDR3 extends over 16 amino acids. Trimming removed 1 base from V and 4 bases from J; junction bases left unmatched: 10. CDR3 DNA: TGTGCCAGCAGCTTAGAGGGCCAGCGGGACGGATACGAGCAGTACTTC. Its translation: CASSLEGQRDGYEQYF.

V and J are TRBV5-4 and TRBJ1-2; 11 bases align to TRBD1. The CDR3 consists of 14 residues. The V segment lost 4 bases and the J segment 6 bases; nucleotides outside the gene matches: 5. Germline lookup yields CDR1 SGHNT and CDR2 YYREEE (reference sequence). The chain's CDR3 is CASSPRTGGDGYTF. Written as DNA, the CDR3 is TGTGCCAGCAGCCCCCGGACAGGGGGCGATGGCTACACCTTC.

This chain uses TRBV29-1 with TRBJ1-1, with 8 bases lining up with TRBD1. The ends lost 7 bases at V and 0 bases at J; junction bases unmatched: 7. CDR1 is SQVTM and CDR2 is ANQGSEA in the germline V gene. This CDR3 region has 14 residues. This chain's CDR3 is CSGAAGGLNTEAFF. The CDR3 bases are TGCAGCGGGGCAGCAGGGGGCCTGAACACTGAAGCTTTCTTT.

The V and J genes are TRBV6-2 or TRBV6-3 and TRBJ2-7; 7 bases agree with TRBD1. Per germline, CDR1 MNHEY and CDR2 SVGEGT. V was clipped by 0 bases and J by 1 base; unmatched bases: 12. The CDR3 has 18 amino acids. The CDR3: CASSYSWPGTANSYEQYF. DNA of the CDR3: TGTGCCAGCAGTTACTCGTGGCCCGGGACAGCCAATTCCTACGAGCAGTACTTC.

This chain links TRBV3-1 (or the pseudogene TRBV3-2) with TRBJ2-1, with D tentatively TRBD2 (6 bases). V was trimmed by 0 bases and J by 12 bases, leaving 18 bases between them. The CDR3 length is 15 residues. Germline V gene lookup returns CDR1 LGHDT and CDR2 YNNKEL (reference sequence). The CDR3 here is CASSQDPGLAGGQFF. In DNA, the CDR3 is TGTGCCAGCAGCCAAGATCCCGGACTCGCCGGGGGGCAGTTCTTC.

V and J are TRBV28 and TRBJ2-3; 8 bases line up with TRBD2. The germline gives CDR1 MDHEN, CDR2 SYDVKM. Losses at the gene ends were 8 bases for V and 5 bases for J; bases not matched to a gene: 9. The CDR3 extends over 14 amino acids. CDR3 in amino acids: CASCRAGGKDTQYF. The DNA for the CDR3 is TGTGCCAGCTGTAGGGCGGGAGGTAAAGATACGCAGTATTTT.

To note about this clone: This CDR3 is also generated by other DNA sequences in the sample. The rearrangement joins TRBV4-3 to TRBJ1-1, with D possibly being TRBD1 (6 bases). Germline CDR1 LGHNA, CDR2 YSLEER. The ends were cut back, 0 bases at V and 1 base at J, with 6 bases in the middle. The CDR3 is made up of 14 amino acids. CDR3 nucleotide sequence: TGCGCCAGCAGCCAAGAGACAGGGAACACTGAAGCTTTCTTT. The encoded protein is CASSQETGNTEAFF.

This clone has just a few counts. The J gene is TRBJ1-5, the V gene TRBV4-2; 8 bases map to TRBD1. This CDR3 region has 17 residues. V lost 4 bases to trimming and J lost 0 bases; unmatched junction nucleotides: 8. Germline lookup yields CDR1 LGHNA and CDR2 YNFKEQ. The CDR3 sequence is CASSPTKQGVSNQPQHF. CDR3 nucleotide sequence: TGTGCCAGCAGCCCCACGAAACAGGGGGTTAGCAATCAGCCCCAGCATTTT.

The V and J genes are TRBV7-7 and TRBJ2-1; 14 bases map to TRBD2. This CDR3 comprises 17 residues. The germline CDR1 and CDR2 sequences are SSHAT and FNYEAQ (reference sequence). J was trimmed by 4 bases and V by 5 bases; bases with no gene match: 7. The CDR3 region has the DNA TGTGCCAGCAGCCCGGGACTAGCGGGAGCCGATTACAATGAGCAGTTCTTC. Amino acids: CASSPGLAGADYNEQFF.

V and J are TRBV6-4 and TRBJ2-2; D perhaps matches TRBD2 (5 bases). V lost 7 bases to trimming and J lost 6 bases, with 15 bases between them. The CDR3 consists of 14 residues. The germline gives CDR1 MRHNA, CDR2 SNTAGT. CDR3 protein: CASIAIGGAGELFF. As DNA, the CDR3 is TGTGCCAGCATCGCAATAGGAGGCGCCGGGGAGCTGTTTTTT.

This clone is a singleton in its sample. The chain links TRBV5-5 to TRBJ1-2; 7 bases line up with TRBD1. This CDR3 is built from 14 residues. Germline V gene data show CDR1 as SGHKS and CDR2 as YYEKEE (reference sequence). V lost 4 bases, J lost 5 bases, and 8 bases stayed unmatched. CDR3 sequence reads: CASSTGAGGYGYTF. DNA of the CDR3: TGTGCCAGCAGCACCGGCGCAGGGGGGTATGGCTACACCTTC.

The chain employs TRBV7-9 and TRBJ1-4; TRBD1 is a possible D gene (6 bases). CDR3 length equals 13 residues. Germline CDR1 reads SEHNR; CDR2 reads FQNEAQ (reference sequence). V lost 8 bases, J lost 8 bases, and 15 bases lay in between. Here the CDR3 reads CASGRGTKEKLFF. The CDR3 DNA follows: TGTGCCAGCGGTAGGGGGACGAAGGAAAAACTGTTTTTT.

The V gene is TRBV7-3, the J gene TRBJ2-1; a possible D gene is TRBD2 (6 bases). Per the germline V gene, CDR1 is SGHTA and CDR2 is FQGTGA. V lost 1 base, J lost 3 bases, and 13 bases lay in between. This CDR3 has 16 amino acids. The CDR3 DNA is TGTGCCAGCAGCTTAAATGGGCGCGGGGACTACAATGAGCAGTTCTTC. It yields the protein CASSLNGRGDYNEQFF.

The chain combines TRBV27 with TRBJ2-7, with a tentative D call TRBD2 (6 bases). The CDR3 contains 14 residues. Trimming removed 1 base at V and 0 bases at J, with 7 bases between. Germline CDR1 and CDR2: MNHEY and SMNVEV (reference sequence). Here the CDR3 reads CASSLYGSSYEQYF. Here the CDR3 DNA reads TGTGCCAGCAGTTTATACGGGAGCTCCTACGAGCAGTACTTC.

The chain has TRBV6-2 or TRBV6-3 and TRBJ1-1; no definite D call. V shed 5 bases and J shed 10 bases, with 17 bases lying between them. CDR1 and CDR2 from the germline V gene are MNHEY and SVGEGT. The length of the CDR3 is 13 residues. The CDR3 DNA reads as TGTGCCAGCAGTGCAGACACGGGGTCTCCAGCTTTCTTT. Protein sequence: CASSADTGSPAFF.

The J gene is TRBJ1-5, the V gene TRBV18; TRBD1 might be the D (5 bases). CDR1 KGHSH and CDR2 LQKENI come from the germline V gene. Trimming removed 3 bases from V and 0 bases from J, with 9 bases in between. This CDR3 contains 15 residues. Here the CDR3 DNA reads TGTGCCAGCTCACCTGACAGAGATAGCAATCAGCCCCAGCATTTT. Translated: CASSPDRDSNQPQHF.

This clone was recorded once. The chain recombines TRBV24-1 with TRBJ1-3, with D hard to call. V lost 5 bases to trimming and J lost 0 bases, with 4 bases between them. The length of the CDR3 is 13 residues. The germline V gene encodes CDR1 KGHDR and CDR2 SFDVKD. The chain's CDR3 is CATSGASGNTIYF. The CDR3 nucleotides are TGTGCCACCAGTGGAGCCTCTGGAAACACCATATATTTT.